This T cell receptor beta chain was observed in a study of blood T cell repertoires in COVID-19. Assay used: immunoSEQ multiplex PCR; TCRdb lists only in-frame clones, some missing. The table includes 85,000 to 120,000 clones, roughly 92% detected once. The receptor's source is a woman between 45 and 65 years old with COVID-19, enrolled during active disease. Specimen: peripheral blood.

The CDR3 sequence is CASSSGAWVDEQFF. In DNA form, the CDR3 reads TGTGCCAGCAGCTCAGGTGCGTGGGTCGATGAGCAGTTCTTC. The chain links TRBV7-2 to TRBJ2-1; no definite D call. Germline V CDR1 and CDR2: SGHTA, FQGNSA. The V gene lost 4 bases and the J gene lost 8 bases, with 15 bases spanning the gap. The CDR3 has 14 residues.